In this sample, the clone carrying this T cell receptor (beta chain) turned up many times. These data are taken from a study of early T cells in non-severe SARS-CoV-2 infection. TCRdb independently ran MiXCR on the 5' RACE reads; one entry per CDR3 protein. The sample lists roughly 61,000 distinct CDR3 sequences; roughly a tenth were seen once. The sequenced sample consisted of whole blood. The source of this sequence is an adult who was a healthcare worker with PCR-confirmed SARS-CoV-2 infection or an uninfected control (not recorded which).

The CDR3 bases are TGCGCCAGCAGCCAGGATGCCGGAACCTTGTTTGGAAACACCATATATTTT. It encodes CASSQDAGTLFGNTIYF. The chain recombines TRBV4-1 with TRBJ1-3; D is undetermined. This CDR3 spans 17 amino acids. Germline assignment: CDR1 MGHRA and CDR2 YSYEKL. Trimming stripped 3 bases from V and 3 bases from J, with 18 bases between.